One and the same sample provided the 14 T cell receptor beta chains below, sequenced in a study of STAT5B mutations in CD4+ large granular lymphocyte leukemia. Assay used: immunoSEQ multiplex PCR; TCRdb lists only in-frame clones, some missing. Of 20,000 to 25,000 clones listed, about 71% are singletons. Sequenced: CD4+ T cells from blood buffy coats. The receptors were sampled from a human donor in good health.

This chain joins TRBV15 and TRBJ1-5; tentatively, D is TRBD1 (5 bases). There are 16 residues in the CDR3. Trimming shortened V by 5 bases and J by 0 bases, and 14 bases separated the two germline ends. Germline V lookup: CDR1 LNHNV, CDR2 YYDKDF (reference sequence). CDR3 amino acids: CATSEGQFYSNQPQHF. CDR3 nucleotide sequence: TGTGCCACCAGCGAGGGGCAGTTTTATAGCAATCAGCCCCAGCATTTT.

Comment on this clone: Its ends do not fully match the called genes, so a read error is possible. The chain employs TRBV27 and TRBJ2-1; 8 nucleotides align to TRBD2. There are 13 residues in the CDR3. Germline-derived CDR1 and CDR2 are MNHEY and SMNVEV (reference sequence). The CDR3 is CASSLKTGTSEVF. CDR3 sequence (DNA): TGTGCCAGCAGTTTAAAGACCGGGACTAGTGAGGTCTTC.

V usage is TRBV10-3 and J usage is TRBJ1-2; 11 bases fit TRBD1. Unmatched junction bases numbered 9, after V lost 2 bases and J lost 4 bases. This CDR3 region has 17 residues. CDR1 is ENHRY and CDR2 is SYGVKD in the germline V gene. CDR3 protein: CAISEQGQGATAYGYTF. For the CDR3, the DNA is TGTGCCATCAGTGAGCAAGGACAGGGGGCGACCGCCTATGGCTACACCTTC.

The rearrangement joins TRBV5-1 to TRBJ1-2; TRBD1 is a possible D gene (5 bases). The V end lost 5 bases, the J end lost 3 bases, and 8 bases lay between the germline ends. Germline CDR1 reads SGHRS; CDR2 reads YFSETQ. The CDR3 is 12 amino acids. CDR3: CASRQTDYGYTF. DNA for the CDR3: TGCGCCAGCAGACAGACAGACTATGGCTACACCTTC.

V gene TRBV11-2 combines with J gene TRBJ1-2, with D maybe TRBD1 (5 bases). V lost 3 bases and J lost 4, with 12 bases in between. From germline, CDR1 is SGHAT and CDR2 FQNNGV. The CDR3 extends over 14 amino acids. CDR3 coding DNA: TGTGCCAGCAGCTTCACGACAGCAACCTATGGCTACACCTTC. Protein: CASSFTTATYGYTF. The entire variable domain, with the rest obtained from reference TRBV11-2 and TRBJ1-2, is as follows: EAGVAQSPRYKIIEKRQSVAFWCNPISGHATLYWYQQILGQGPKLLIQFQNNGVVDDSQLPKDRFSAERLKGVDSTLKIQPAKLEDSAVYLCASSFTTATYGYTFGSGTRLTVV.

This clone turned up a few times. The CDR3 loop reads CASSTSGSYEQYF. In nucleotides, the CDR3 is TGTGCCAGCAGCACAAGCGGATCCTACGAGCAGTACTTC. The V gene is TRBV5-4, the J gene TRBJ2-7; tentatively, D is TRBD2 (5 bases). The CDR3 consists of 13 residues. The ends were cut back, 4 bases at V and 1 base at J, with 9 bases in the middle. Germline values: CDR1 SGHNT, CDR2 YYREEE (reference sequence).

The V gene is TRBV5-1, the J gene TRBJ1-1; unclear D gene. Germline V lookup: CDR1 SGHRS, CDR2 YFSETQ. The V and J ends lost 2 bases and 1 base respectively, with 12 bases between them. This CDR3 is built from 15 residues. The CDR3 sequence: CASSLVLQKNTEAFF. CDR3 sequence (DNA): TGCGCCAGCAGCTTAGTATTACAGAAGAACACTGAAGCTTTCTTT.

The chain uses TRBV2 and TRBJ1-2, with 9 positions matching TRBD1. CDR1 and CDR2 from the germline V gene are SNHLY and FYNNEI. This CDR3 has 15 residues. V gave up 6 bases and J gave up 2 bases; unmatched junction bases: 7. The CDR3 spells CASRPPGQGNYGYTF. As DNA, the CDR3 is TGTGCCAGCAGGCCACCCGGACAGGGGAACTATGGCTACACCTTC.

The chain combines TRBV5-1 with TRBJ2-1; D might be TRBD2 (7 bases). The CDR3 is 15 residues long. Germline V gene data show CDR1 as SGHRS and CDR2 as YFSETQ. V gave up 0 bases and J gave up 10 bases, with 17 bases separating them. DNA of the CDR3: TGCGCCAGCAGCTTGGCGGCTAGGGGGGGCGGGGAGCAGTTCTTC. Translated: CASSLAARGGGEQFF. The variable domain in full, with the rest retrieved from reference TRBV5-1 and TRBJ2-1, is KAGVTQTPRYLIKTRGQQVTLSCSPISGHRSVSWYQQTPGQGLQFLFEYFSETQRNKGNFPGRFSGRQFSNSRSEMNVSTLELGDSALYLCASSLAARGGGEQFFGPGTRLTVL.

The chain couples TRBV11-2 to TRBJ2-2, with 9 bases identical to TRBD2. The J segment lost 7 bases and the V segment lost 1 base, leaving 13 bases of the junction unmatched. The germline V gene encodes CDR1 SGHAT and CDR2 FQNNGV. The CDR3 extends over 18 amino acids. The DNA of the CDR3 is TGTGCCAGCAGCTTAGTACCCCGGGCGGGAGGGGTTCTCGGGGAGCTGTTTTTT. The encoded protein is CASSLVPRAGGVLGELFF.

This clone came up once. CDR3 sequence reads: CASSLGPRASNQPQHF. The CDR3 DNA is TGTGCCAGCAGCTTAGGTCCCCGGGCTAGCAATCAGCCCCAGCATTTT. The chain carries TRBV13 and TRBJ1-5; no firm D call. This CDR3 has 16 amino acids. Looked up from germline, CDR1 is PRHDT and CDR2 is FYEKMQ (reference sequence). Trimming took off 0 bases at V and 0 bases at J, with 9 bases between the two ends.

This clone showed up just a few times. The genes are TRBV5-1 and TRBJ1-4; 9 bases map to TRBD1. Looked up from germline, CDR1 is SGHRS and CDR2 is YFSETQ. J lost 7 bases, V lost 0 bases, and 13 bases had no gene match. This CDR3 has 18 residues. The CDR3 bases are TGCGCCAGCAGCTTGGGGGGGGGACAGGGCACGTTTCGTGAAAAACTGTTTTTT. Translating it yields CASSLGGGQGTFREKLFF.

This sequence joins TRBV28 and TRBJ2-3, with TRBD1 matching 7 bases. The germline CDR1 and CDR2 sequences are MDHEN and SYDVKM. Trimming removed 4 bases from V and 4 bases from J; junction bases left unmatched: 8. There are 15 residues in the CDR3. The CDR3 bases are TGTGCCAGCAGTTCACAGGGGATCCCTCCAGATACGCAGTATTTT. Encoded protein: CASSSQGIPPDTQYF.

Only a few counts were recorded for this clone. CDR3 sequence: CASSLARLNQPQHF. The CDR3 coding sequence is TGTGCCAGCAGCTTGGCGAGGTTAAATCAGCCCCAGCATTTT. The chain recombines TRBV5-6 with TRBJ1-5; D is uncertain. Trimming removed 0 bases at V and 4 bases at J, with 8 bases between. The CDR3 totals 14 residues. From germline, CDR1 is SGHDT and CDR2 YYEEEE.